This passage covers 9 T cell receptor beta chains from one sample sequenced in a study of breast tumors, draining lymph nodes, adjacent tissues. Via MiXCR, TCRdb re-called the multiplex PCR reads, giving one row per CDR3 protein. This sample has about 140,000 distinct CDR3 sequences, with 32% found just once. The lymph nodes were axillary draining lymph nodes from breast cancer patients. The sequenced sample was axillary lymph node tissue. These TCRs come from a female donor with breast cancer. Some clones in this sample may be carry-over from other donors' samples.

This clonotype came up many times. The chain joins TRBV27 to TRBJ2-5; the D gene could be TRBD1 or TRBD2 (6 bases each). CDR1 and CDR2 from the germline V gene are MNHEY and SMNVEV (reference sequence). There are 13 residues in the CDR3. V was pared by 5 bases and J by 5 bases, with 12 bases between. For the CDR3, the DNA is TGTGCCAGCAGTCGACAGGCGGGGGAGACCCAGTACTTC. This encodes CASSRQAGETQYF.

For this clonotype: Since no conserved phenylalanine or tryptophan closes the CDR3, a read error is the likely cause. J is TRBJ2-2 and V is TRBV7-3; 8 bases map to TRBD1. This CDR3 is built from 13 residues. V lost 9 bases and J lost 6; bases outside the gene matches: 6. CDR1 and CDR2 (germline): SGHTA, FQGTGA. The CDR3 region is CASSPQGAGELFL. The CDR3 DNA is TGTGCCAGTAGCCCACAGGGGGCCGGGGAGCTGTTTCTT.

This clonotype was picked up many times. The rearrangement uses TRBV6-6 and TRBJ2-1, with D tentatively TRBD1 or TRBD2 (5 bases each). V dropped 5 bases and J dropped 3 bases, with 14 bases sitting between them. Germline V CDR1 and CDR2: MNHNY, SVGAGI (reference sequence). The CDR3 has 15 amino acids. The CDR3, as DNA: TGTGCCAGCAGTCACCTCGGGGACGGCTACAATGAGCAGTTCTTC. It specifies CASSHLGDGYNEQFF.

The genes are TRBV2 and TRBJ1-6; possible D gene TRBD1, 5 bases. The CDR3 runs to 14 residues. Per germline, CDR1 SNHLY and CDR2 FYNNEI. V dropped 6 bases and J dropped 5 bases, with 11 bases sitting between them. The CDR3 reads CASRGAGNNSPLHF. The CDR3 nucleotides are TGTGCCAGCAGAGGGGCAGGCAATAATTCACCCCTCCACTTT.

This chain uses TRBV5-5 with TRBJ1-2, with 9 nucleotides matching TRBD1. This CDR3 spans 17 amino acids. V trimming: 2 bases; J trimming: 4 bases; junction bases outside the gene matches: 12. Per germline, CDR1 SGHKS and CDR2 YYEKEE (reference sequence). DNA of the CDR3: TGTGCCAGCAGCTTAAGGGACAGGGCAGTAGATATCTATGGCTACACCTTC. It yields the protein CASSLRDRAVDIYGYTF.

Comments on this clonotype: Its ends do not fully match the called genes, so a read error is possible. V usage is TRBV10-2 and J usage is TRBJ2-7, with TRBD1 identical over 7 bases. Germline-derived CDR1 and CDR2 are WSHSY and SAAADI. The CDR3 is 14 amino acids. The DNA for the CDR3 is TGCGCCAGCAGTGGTCCTGGACAGGCCTACGAGCGGTGCTTC. Protein sequence: CASSGPGQAYERCF.

This clonotype was picked up many times. The gene calls are TRBV12-3 or TRBV12-4 and TRBJ2-5; tentative D call: TRBD2 (7 bases). Trimming left V 5 bases short and J 5 bases short, with 18 bases between. This CDR3 spans 15 amino acids. The CDR3 bases are TGTGCCAGCAGTCGTCGGGGAGGGGGAGGGGAGACCCAGTACTTC. It encodes CASSRRGGGGETQYF.

This clonotype was seen at least ten times. V gene TRBV12-3 or TRBV12-4 combines with J gene TRBJ2-1; TRBD2 aligns across 8 bases. The V and J ends lost 6 bases and 7 bases, in that order; junction bases with no gene match: 5. The CDR3 contains 13 residues. The CDR3 nucleotides read TGTGCCAGCAGCGAGACTAGCGCGAATGAGCAGTTCTTC. It yields the protein CASSETSANEQFF.

This clonotype was observed a handful of times. This rearrangement joins TRBV5-6 to TRBJ1-1; D perhaps matches TRBD1 (6 bases). This CDR3 is built from 15 residues. Looked up from germline, CDR1 is SGHDT and CDR2 is YYEEEE. The V gene lost 2 bases and the J gene lost 1 base, with 12 bases spanning the gap. This chain's CDR3 is CASSFTGMANTEAFF. Here the CDR3 DNA reads TGTGCCAGCAGCTTCACAGGGATGGCGAACACTGAAGCTTTCTTT.